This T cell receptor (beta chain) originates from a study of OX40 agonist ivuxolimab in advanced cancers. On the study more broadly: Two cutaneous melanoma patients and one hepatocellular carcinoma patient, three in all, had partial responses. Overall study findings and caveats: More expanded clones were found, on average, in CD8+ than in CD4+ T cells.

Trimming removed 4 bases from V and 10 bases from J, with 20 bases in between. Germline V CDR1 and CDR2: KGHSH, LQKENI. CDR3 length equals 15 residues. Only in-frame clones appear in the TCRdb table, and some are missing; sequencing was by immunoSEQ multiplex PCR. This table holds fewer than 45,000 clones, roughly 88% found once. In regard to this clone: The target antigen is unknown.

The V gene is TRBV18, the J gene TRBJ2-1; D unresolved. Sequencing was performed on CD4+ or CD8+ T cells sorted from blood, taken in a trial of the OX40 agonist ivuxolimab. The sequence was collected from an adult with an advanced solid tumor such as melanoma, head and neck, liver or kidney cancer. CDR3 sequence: CASSLSLGRNREQFF. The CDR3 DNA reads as TGTGCCAGCTCACTTTCTCTTGGACGGAACCGAGAGCAGTTCTTC. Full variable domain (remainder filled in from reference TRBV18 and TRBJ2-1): NAGVMQNPRHLVRRRGQEARLRCSPMKGHSHVYWYRQLPEEGLKFMVYLQKENIIDESGMPKERFSAEFPKEGPSILRIQQVVRGDSAAYFCASSLSLGRNREQFFGPGTRLTVL.